Listed here are 11 T cell receptor beta chains from one sample, sequenced in a study of blood T cell repertoires in COVID-19. TCRdb's copy holds only in-frame clones and misses some; the assay was immunoSEQ multiplex PCR. The table lists about 83,000 clones, 87% of them singletons. What was sequenced was peripheral blood. All receptors derive from a woman between 45 and 60 years old with active or convalescent COVID-19.

The CDR3 DNA is TGTGCCAGCAGGTTGACAGGGGCCACTGAAGCTTTCTTT. It translates to CASRLTGATEAFF. The chain carries TRBV6-5 and TRBJ1-1, with TRBD1 identical over 8 bases. CDR1 and CDR2 (germline): MNHEY, SVGAGI. Trimming removed 6 bases from V and 4 bases from J; junction bases left unmatched: 4. This CDR3 region has 13 residues.

The chain employs TRBV9 and TRBJ1-3; 9 bases fit TRBD1. The CDR3 runs to 19 residues. With V trimmed by 4 bases and J by 0 bases, 14 bases remained unmatched. CDR1 SGDLS and CDR2 YYNGEE come from the germline V gene. For the CDR3, the DNA is TGTGCCAGCAGCAATGACAGGGGGGCTCTGGGCAGCTCTGGAAACACCATATATTTT. Amino acid sequence: CASSNDRGALGSSGNTIYF.

The genes are TRBV7-2 and TRBJ2-3, with 11 nucleotides matching TRBD1. V lost 4 bases and J lost 3; bases outside the gene matches: 3. The length of the CDR3 is 15 residues. The germline CDR1 and CDR2 sequences are SGHTA and FQGNSA. The CDR3 sequence is CASSWGDRGTDTQYF. The CDR3 bases are TGTGCCAGCAGCTGGGGGGACAGGGGGACAGATACGCAGTATTTT.

The V call is TRBV5-1, the J call TRBJ2-2; D is possibly TRBD2 (6 bases). Trimming shortened V by 6 bases and J by 2 bases, and 20 bases separated the two germline ends. Germline V lookup: CDR1 SGHRS, CDR2 YFSETQ. The CDR3 length is 17 residues. CDR3 DNA: TGCGCCAGCACTACGGTCCCGGGGGAGTCAAACACCGGGGAGCTGTTTTTT. This sequence encodes CASTTVPGESNTGELFF.

The chain is built from TRBV27 and TRBJ1-5, with 9 bases matching TRBD1. This CDR3 is built from 16 residues. Germline-derived CDR1 and CDR2 are MNHEY and SMNVEV (reference sequence). Trimming cost V 11 bases and J 1 base; bases outside gene matches: 12. The CDR3 protein is CARSGRQGESNQPQHF. CDR3 nucleotides: TGTGCCCGGAGCGGACGACAGGGGGAAAGCAATCAGCCCCAGCATTTT.

V is TRBV5-4 and J is TRBJ1-6; D unresolved. Trimming cost V 0 bases and J 3 bases, with 7 bases left between them. This CDR3 spans 15 amino acids. The germline V gene has CDR1 SGHNT and CDR2 YYREEE (reference sequence). The CDR3 sequence: CASSLEAGYNSPLHF. CDR3 sequence (DNA): TGTGCCAGCAGCTTGGAGGCGGGCTATAATTCACCCCTCCACTTT.

The CDR3 DNA follows: TGTGCCAGCAGCTCCCAAAGCGGGGGCGACGGCTACACCTTC. The encoded protein is CASSSQSGGDGYTF. The chain carries TRBV13 and TRBJ1-2, with a tentative D call TRBD1 (6 bases). The germline gives CDR1 PRHDT, CDR2 FYEKMQ (reference sequence). Between the trimmed V and J ends, which lost 4 bases and 8 bases, there was a span of 17 bases. The CDR3 extends over 14 amino acids.

The chain carries TRBV27 and TRBJ1-2, with a tentative D call TRBD1 (6 bases). Germline V gene data show CDR1 as MNHEY and CDR2 as SMNVEV (reference sequence). V was pared by 5 bases and J by 6 bases, with 19 bases between. The CDR3 is 15 amino acids. DNA of the CDR3: TGTGCCAGCAGTCCTCAGGGTGGGCAGGGGAATGGCTACACCTTC. Translating gives CASSPQGGQGNGYTF.

The rearrangement links TRBV21-1 to TRBJ1-2; TRBD1 is the table's D call and was not checked against the DNA. TRBV21-1 is a listed pseudogene. The CDR3 is 16 residues long. The DNA for the CDR3 is TGTGCCAGCAGCAGCCCGATGAGTCAGGGCAGCCTTGGCTACACCTTC. Protein product: CASSSPMSQGSLGYTF.

The count of this clone is one. This chain connects TRBV29-1 to TRBJ2-1; 7 nucleotides match TRBD1. Germline V gene sequence: CDR1 SQVTM, CDR2 ANQGSEA. The junction had 11 bases not matched to a gene; V was cut back by 8 bases and J by 4 bases. This CDR3 has 14 residues. CDR3 in amino acids: CSTKGGQSYNEQFF. CDR3 nucleotide sequence: TGCAGCACAAAAGGGGGACAGTCATACAATGAGCAGTTCTTC.

This sequence joins TRBV18 and TRBJ1-2, with D possibly TRBD1 on 5 matching bases. Germline V gene sequence: CDR1 KGHSH, CDR2 LQKENI. Trimming took off 6 bases at V and 1 base at J, with 9 bases between the two ends. This CDR3 has 13 amino acids. The CDR3 spells CASSGGSNYGYTF. The CDR3 DNA reads as TGTGCCAGCTCCGGGGGAAGTAACTATGGCTACACCTTC.